Listed below are T cell receptor beta chains from one sample, sequenced in a study of cytomegalovirus exposure and HLA in healthy donors. The repertoire was sequenced with immunoSEQ multiplex PCR; TCRdb's copy has only in-frame clones and lacks some. The sample consists of more than 50,000 clones, 70% of them appearing once. The sample consisted of PBMCs. The receptors stem from an older woman in good health and CMV-seropositive. Each CDR3 is given with its conserved first and last residue. The order of the fields is J gene, V gene, D gene, clone size, CDR3 DNA, CDR3 protein. D genes are given only for firm matches. Expanded clones get a size class; other rows say once, few or many, or leave the size out.

j_gene: TRBJ2-5; v_gene: TRBV28; d_gene: TRBD2; abundance: -; CDR3nt: TGTGCCAGCACCCCGTGGGGGACTATTAAAGAGACCCAGTACTTC; CDR3aa: CASTPWGTIKETQYF
j_gene: TRBJ1-5; v_gene: TRBV4-2; d_gene: TRBD1; abundance: -; CDR3nt: TGTGCCAGCAGCCAAGATACAGGGGGCAATCAGCCCCAGCATTTT; CDR3aa: CASSQDTGGNQPQHF
j_gene: TRBJ2-3; v_gene: TRBV9; d_gene: TRBD1; abundance: -; CDR3nt: TGTGCCAGCAGCGGCGACCGGGACAGGGGTTCAGATACGCAGTATTTT; CDR3aa: CASSGDRDRGSDTQYF
j_gene: TRBJ1-6; v_gene: TRBV7-7; d_gene: -; abundance: -; CDR3nt: TGTGCCAGCAGTCCAAGGAAAGCCGGAGATTCACCCCTCCACTTT; CDR3aa: CASSPRKAGDSPLHF
j_gene: TRBJ1-1; v_gene: TRBV5-8; d_gene: TRBD1; abundance: once; CDR3nt: TGTGCCAGCAGCAACGACAGGGCGAACACTGAAGCTTTCTTT; CDR3aa: CASSNDRANTEAFF
j_gene: TRBJ1-5; v_gene: TRBV6-6; d_gene: -; abundance: few; CDR3nt: TGTGCCAGCAGCCCCCTCGGGGGGGGGAATCAGCCCCAGCATTTT; CDR3aa: CASSPLGGGNQPQHF
j_gene: TRBJ2-1; v_gene: TRBV5-1; d_gene: TRBD1; abundance: -; CDR3nt: TGCGCCAGCAGCTTGGCCAGTGGGACAGGGGCCTCAGCCTCCTACAATGAGCAGTTCTTC; CDR3aa: CASSLASGTGASASYNEQFF
j_gene: TRBJ2-4; v_gene: TRBV15; d_gene: TRBD1; abundance: once; CDR3nt: TGTGCCACCAGCAGAGATCTTGCTGGGACAGGGGTAAACATTCAGTACTTC; CDR3aa: CATSRDLAGTGVNIQYF
j_gene: TRBJ1-3; v_gene: TRBV28; d_gene: TRBD1; abundance: -; CDR3nt: TGTGCCAGCAGCCTAGGACAGGGCTTTGTCTCTGGAAACACCATATATTTT; CDR3aa: CASSLGQGFVSGNTIYF
j_gene: TRBJ2-1; v_gene: TRBV7-9; d_gene: TRBD2; abundance: few; CDR3nt: TGTGCCAGCAGCTTAAGCGGGGGGTACAATGAGCAGTTCTTC; CDR3aa: CASSLSGGYNEQFF
j_gene: TRBJ1-6; v_gene: TRBV19; d_gene: TRBD1; abundance: once; CDR3nt: TGTGCCAGTCAACCCCTGGGGACAGGGGGGGATTCACCCCTCCACTTT; CDR3aa: CASQPLGTGGDSPLHF
j_gene: TRBJ1-2; v_gene: TRBV6-6; d_gene: -; abundance: -; CDR3nt: TGTGCCAGCATCCTAGCGGGGGGGGCTAATGGCTACACCTTC; CDR3aa: CASILAGGANGYTF
j_gene: TRBJ1-4; v_gene: TRBV19; d_gene: -; abundance: once; CDR3nt: TGTGCCAGTAGTACCGCCTTTTTGGGCTCTAATGAAAAACTGTTTTTT; CDR3aa: CASSTAFLGSNEKLFF
j_gene: TRBJ2-2; v_gene: TRBV5-1; d_gene: TRBD1; abundance: -; CDR3nt: TGCGCCAGCAGCTTGGCAGGGGCAGGGGGCACCGGGGAGCTGTTTTTT; CDR3aa: CASSLAGAGGTGELFF
j_gene: TRBJ1-2; v_gene: TRBV9; d_gene: -; abundance: -; CDR3nt: TGTGCCACTTACGGGGTATATGGCTACACCTTC; CDR3aa: CATYGVYGYTF
j_gene: TRBJ2-5; v_gene: TRBV19; d_gene: TRBD1; abundance: -; CDR3nt: TGTGCCAGTAGTGGAGACAGGGGGCCGGACCAAGAGACCCAGTACTTC; CDR3aa: CASSGDRGPDQETQYF
j_gene: TRBJ1-2; v_gene: TRBV4-2; d_gene: -; abundance: -; CDR3nt: TGTGCCAGCAGCCAAGATCCCCAAGGCACAGCCTATGGCTACACCTTC; CDR3aa: CASSQDPQGTAYGYTF
j_gene: TRBJ1-6; v_gene: TRBV10-3; d_gene: TRBD1; abundance: once; CDR3nt: TGTGCCATCAGCAAGCTGGGACAGCTAAATTCACCCCTCCACTTT; CDR3aa: CAISKLGQLNSPLHF
j_gene: TRBJ2-1; v_gene: TRBV10-3; d_gene: -; abundance: -; CDR3nt: TGTGCCATCAGTGAGGTTTCCATCAATGAGCAGTTCTTC; CDR3aa: CAISEVSINEQFF
j_gene: TRBJ2-3; v_gene: TRBV5-4; d_gene: TRBD2; abundance: -; CDR3nt: TGTGCCAGCAGCCCGTGGGACCGGACTAGCGGCACAGATACGCAGTATTTT; CDR3aa: CASSPWDRTSGTDTQYF
j_gene: TRBJ1-6; v_gene: TRBV9; d_gene: TRBD1; abundance: -; CDR3nt: TGTGCCAGCAGCGTAGACAGGGGAGAATCACCCCTCCACTTT; CDR3aa: CASSVDRGESPLHF
j_gene: TRBJ2-2; v_gene: TRBV19; d_gene: TRBD1; abundance: -; CDR3nt: TGTGCCAGTAGTGACCGGACAGGGGGGAACACCGGGGAGCTGTTTTTT; CDR3aa: CASSDRTGGNTGELFF
j_gene: TRBJ1-2; v_gene: TRBV5-4; d_gene: TRBD1; abundance: -; CDR3nt: TGTGCCAGCAGCTTTAACAGGGGGCAGAATCAGGATGGCTACACCTTC; CDR3aa: CASSFNRGQNQDGYTF
j_gene: TRBJ1-6; v_gene: TRBV5-1; d_gene: TRBD1; abundance: -; CDR3nt: TGCGCCAGCAGCGTCCGGGACAGAGGCAATTCACCCCTCCACTTT; CDR3aa: CASSVRDRGNSPLHF
j_gene: TRBJ2-3; v_gene: TRBV2; d_gene: -; abundance: -; CDR3nt: TGTGCCAGCCTTCCGGTTTTACAGGGGAGGATAACAGATACGCAGTATTTT; CDR3aa: CASLPVLQGRITDTQYF
j_gene: TRBJ1-1; v_gene: TRBV5-4; d_gene: -; abundance: few; CDR3nt: TGTGCCAGCAGCTTGACGGGGGGCCAAGAAGCTTTCTTT; CDR3aa: CASSLTGGQEAFF
j_gene: TRBJ2-5; v_gene: TRBV7-7; d_gene: TRBD2; abundance: -; CDR3nt: TGTGCCAGCAGCCCTTTTAGCGGGGGGGGAGAGACCCAGTACTTC; CDR3aa: CASSPFSGGGETQYF
j_gene: TRBJ2-5; v_gene: TRBV6-6; d_gene: TRBD1; abundance: -; CDR3nt: TGTGCCAGCAGTTACTCACAGGGGCAAGAGACCCAGTACTTC; CDR3aa: CASSYSQGQETQYF
j_gene: TRBJ1-2; v_gene: TRBV5-1; d_gene: TRBD1; abundance: -; CDR3nt: TGCGCCAGCAGCTGGGGGGACAGGGCTAATGGCTACACCTTC; CDR3aa: CASSWGDRANGYTF
j_gene: TRBJ1-2; v_gene: TRBV6-6; d_gene: -; abundance: -; CDR3nt: TGTGCCAGCAGTTTTCAGGCGAGCACTAACTATGGCTACACCTTC; CDR3aa: CASSFQASTNYGYTF
j_gene: TRBJ2-5; v_gene: TRBV9; d_gene: -; abundance: -; CDR3nt: TGTGCCAGCAGCGTAGGTTCAGGGGTCGGGCAAGAGACCCAGTACTTC; CDR3aa: CASSVGSGVGQETQYF
j_gene: TRBJ2-5; v_gene: TRBV7-7; d_gene: TRBD2; abundance: -; CDR3nt: TGTGCCAGCAGCGGCGGGAGCCAAGAGACCCAGTACTTC; CDR3aa: CASSGGSQETQYF
j_gene: TRBJ1-2; v_gene: TRBV7-9; d_gene: -; abundance: few; CDR3nt: TGTGCCAGCAGTTTAGGGGGGGGCCCCGTGGGCTACACCTTC; CDR3aa: CASSLGGGPVGYTF
j_gene: TRBJ2-7; v_gene: TRBV6-5; d_gene: TRBD2; abundance: -; CDR3nt: TGTGCCAGCAGTTACTTGCTAGCGGGGTCCTACGAGCAGTACTTC; CDR3aa: CASSYLLAGSYEQYF
j_gene: TRBJ2-7; v_gene: TRBV2; d_gene: TRBD1; abundance: -; CDR3nt: TGTGCCAATCAACAAGGACAGGGGTACGAGCAGTACTTC; CDR3aa: CANQQGQGYEQYF
j_gene: TRBJ1-1; v_gene: TRBV5-1; d_gene: TRBD1; abundance: -; CDR3nt: TGCGCCAGCAGCTCGGGGCCGGGACAGGAAGCTTTCTTT; CDR3aa: CASSSGPGQEAFF
j_gene: TRBJ1-1; v_gene: TRBV30; d_gene: TRBD1; abundance: -; CDR3nt: TGTGCCTGGAGTTTGACAGGGGGTGTAGCTTTCTTT; CDR3aa: CAWSLTGGVAFF
j_gene: TRBJ1-5; v_gene: TRBV5-1; d_gene: TRBD1; abundance: -; CDR3nt: TGCGCCAGCAGCTTAACGACAGGGAACGATCAGCCCCAGCATTTT; CDR3aa: CASSLTTGNDQPQHF
j_gene: TRBJ2-5; v_gene: TRBV7-9; d_gene: -; abundance: -; CDR3nt: TGTTCCAGCAGCCCACCCCCCCGGACAGCTCAAGAGACCCAGTACTTC; CDR3aa: CSSSPPPRTAQETQYF
j_gene: TRBJ1-1; v_gene: TRBV9; d_gene: -; abundance: -; CDR3nt: TGTGCCAGCAGCGATGAGGGGGGGGACACTGAAGCTTTCTTT; CDR3aa: CASSDEGGDTEAFF
j_gene: TRBJ2-3; v_gene: TRBV5-1; d_gene: TRBD2; abundance: -; CDR3nt: TGCGCCAGCAGCTTGGGGTATCAGCGCCTAAGAGCGGGGGTCGTCACAGATACGCAGTATTTT; CDR3aa: CASSLGYQRLRAGVVTDTQYF